These T cell receptor beta chains were read from a single sample in a study of T-cell reconstitution after alpha-beta-depleted transplantation in children. TCRdb called the PCR reads again in MiXCR, with one record for every CDR3 protein. Altogether about a million distinct CDR3 sequences are present, roughly 29% being singletons, with the ten largest covering about 28%. The specimen comprised PBMCs, mostly from graft donor cells, sampled 360 days after TCRalphabeta/CD19-depleted stem cell transplant. Receptors originate from a boy under two years old who had a stem cell transplant for SCID, so the T cells may come from the graft donor. Each CDR3 is given with its conserved first and last residue. D genes are given only for firm matches. Some rows mark clone size as missing; the rest say once, few, many or name a class of expanded clone.

d_gene: TRBD2
j_gene: TRBJ2-5
abundance: -
v_gene: TRBV6-5
CDR3nt: TGTGCCAGCAGTTACCCGGGGACTAGGACCCAGTACTTC
CDR3aa: CASSYPGTRTQYF

d_gene: TRBD1
j_gene: TRBJ1-5
abundance: few
v_gene: TRBV5-1
CDR3nt: TGCGCCAGCAGCTGGGGACAGGGGGATCAGCCCCAGCATTTT
CDR3aa: CASSWGQGDQPQHF

d_gene: TRBD1
j_gene: TRBJ2-1
abundance: -
v_gene: TRBV28
CDR3nt: TGTGCCAGCACCCTCCGGACAGGGATTGTCAATGAGCAGTTCTTC
CDR3aa: CASTLRTGIVNEQFF

d_gene: -
j_gene: TRBJ1-3
abundance: -
v_gene: TRBV7-8
CDR3nt: TGTGCCAGCAGCCCTCCGGGGGGGCGCTCTGGAAACACCATATATTTT
CDR3aa: CASSPPGGRSGNTIYF

d_gene: -
j_gene: TRBJ1-5
abundance: -
v_gene: TRBV12-3/TRBV12-4
CDR3nt: TGTGCCAGCAGCCGTACGTTCCCTAGAGAGCCCCAGCATTTT
CDR3aa: CASSRTFPREPQHF

d_gene: -
j_gene: TRBJ2-7
abundance: many
v_gene: TRBV10-3
CDR3nt: TGTGCCATCAGTGATATCTCCCGCGAGCAGTACTTC
CDR3aa: CAISDISREQYF

d_gene: -
j_gene: TRBJ2-7
abundance: -
v_gene: TRBV5-1
CDR3nt: TGCGCCAGCAGCTTGGGGGCAGGGCCCCTATACGAGCAGTACTTC
CDR3aa: CASSLGAGPLYEQYF

d_gene: -
j_gene: TRBJ2-7
abundance: -
v_gene: TRBV5-5
CDR3nt: TGTGCCAGCAGCTTCCGGGACCACTACGAGCAGTACTTC
CDR3aa: CASSFRDHYEQYF

d_gene: -
j_gene: TRBJ1-1
abundance: few
v_gene: TRBV5-1
CDR3nt: TGCGCCAGCAGGATGGGACTGCTCCGGAATCCGAACACTGAAGCTTTCTTT
CDR3aa: CASRMGLLRNPNTEAFF

d_gene: TRBD1
j_gene: TRBJ1-2
abundance: many
v_gene: TRBV12-3/TRBV12-4
CDR3nt: TGTGCCAGCAGCCGCCCTGGGACAGGGTATTATGGCTACACCTTC
CDR3aa: CASSRPGTGYYGYTF

d_gene: TRBD2
j_gene: TRBJ2-3
abundance: -
v_gene: TRBV7-2
CDR3nt: TGTGCCAGCAGTCAAAAAACTAGCGGGGGTACAGATACGCAGTATTTT
CDR3aa: CASSQKTSGGTDTQYF

d_gene: TRBD2
j_gene: TRBJ2-1
abundance: -
v_gene: TRBV5-6
CDR3nt: TGTGCCAGCAGCTTGGTCGCGCGGGGGGGCCGCAATGAGCAGTTCTTC
CDR3aa: CASSLVARGGRNEQFF

d_gene: TRBD2
j_gene: TRBJ2-1
abundance: few
v_gene: TRBV7-9
CDR3nt: TGTGCCAGCAGCTTAGAGAGGGGACTAGCGGGGTCCAATGAGCAGTTCTTC
CDR3aa: CASSLERGLAGSNEQFF

d_gene: -
j_gene: TRBJ2-7
abundance: -
v_gene: TRBV20-1
CDR3nt: TGCAGTGCTAGAGATTGGCGGTCCGACGAGGACGAGCAGTACTTC
CDR3aa: CSARDWRSDEDEQYF

d_gene: -
j_gene: TRBJ2-5
abundance: -
v_gene: TRBV12-3/TRBV12-4
CDR3nt: TGTGCCAGCAGTTTTAAAGGGGTAATAGTAGAGACCCAGTACTTC
CDR3aa: CASSFKGVIVETQYF

d_gene: -
j_gene: TRBJ2-7
abundance: -
v_gene: TRBV29-1
CDR3nt: TGCAGCGTTGGACATACTTGGGAGCAGTACTTC
CDR3aa: CSVGHTWEQYF

d_gene: -
j_gene: TRBJ2-3
abundance: -
v_gene: TRBV11-3
CDR3nt: TGTGCCAGCAGCTTAGATCTAGGGAATACGCAGTATTTT
CDR3aa: CASSLDLGNTQYF

d_gene: TRBD2
j_gene: TRBJ2-3
abundance: few
v_gene: TRBV24-1
CDR3nt: TGTGCCACCAGTGAACTCCTGGGGGGCGGGGGGCAAACAGATACGCAGTATTTT
CDR3aa: CATSELLGGGGQTDTQYF

d_gene: -
j_gene: TRBJ2-1
abundance: -
v_gene: TRBV12-3/TRBV12-4
CDR3nt: TGTGCCAGCAGTTTAGCGGGGGGCCTGTCCTACAATGAGCAGTTCTTC
CDR3aa: CASSLAGGLSYNEQFF

d_gene: -
j_gene: TRBJ2-1
abundance: -
v_gene: TRBV7-2
CDR3nt: TGTGCCAGCAGCTTATCCAACAGTGAGCAGTTCTTC
CDR3aa: CASSLSNSEQFF

d_gene: -
j_gene: TRBJ2-1
abundance: few
v_gene: TRBV2
CDR3nt: TGTGCCAGCAGTGAGCGGGGATTCGAGCAGTTCTTC
CDR3aa: CASSERGFEQFF

d_gene: -
j_gene: TRBJ1-1
abundance: -
v_gene: TRBV12-3/TRBV12-4
CDR3nt: TGTGCCAGCAGTCGAGGGGGGGTCGTGGGTACTGAAGCTTTCTTT
CDR3aa: CASSRGGVVGTEAFF

d_gene: -
j_gene: TRBJ2-7
abundance: -
v_gene: TRBV27
CDR3nt: TGTGCCAGCAGTTTAAGTCCCAAAAGCTCCTACGAGCAGTACTTC
CDR3aa: CASSLSPKSSYEQYF

d_gene: -
j_gene: TRBJ1-4
abundance: -
v_gene: TRBV24-1
CDR3nt: TGTGCCACCAGTGATCCTCATAGACCAGAAGAACGGGAAAAACTGTTTTTT
CDR3aa: CATSDPHRPEEREKLFF

d_gene: -
j_gene: TRBJ1-5
abundance: -
v_gene: TRBV10-3
CDR3nt: TGTGCCATCAGTGAGGCAGCAAATCAGCCCCAGCATTTT
CDR3aa: CAISEAANQPQHF

d_gene: -
j_gene: TRBJ2-3
abundance: -
v_gene: TRBV12-3/TRBV12-4
CDR3nt: TGTGCCAGCAGCCAACAACTCGGTATGGATACGCAGTATTTT
CDR3aa: CASSQQLGMDTQYF

d_gene: -
j_gene: TRBJ2-3
abundance: -
v_gene: TRBV20-1
CDR3nt: TGCAGTGCTTCGACAGATAACCATTTCCGCACAGATACGCAGTATTTT
CDR3aa: CSASTDNHFRTDTQYF

d_gene: -
j_gene: TRBJ2-7
abundance: -
v_gene: TRBV15
CDR3nt: TGTGCCACCAGCGCCCTAGGGAGGGGGGGCTACGAGCAGTACTTC
CDR3aa: CATSALGRGGYEQYF

d_gene: -
j_gene: TRBJ2-1
abundance: -
v_gene: TRBV2
CDR3nt: TGTGCCAGCATTCCCGTCAGCGGTAACCACAATGAGCAGTTCTTC
CDR3aa: CASIPVSGNHNEQFF

d_gene: TRBD2
j_gene: TRBJ2-7
abundance: -
v_gene: TRBV3-1
CDR3nt: TGTGCCAGCAGCCAGCGGGGAGGGGCCTACGAGCAGTACTTC
CDR3aa: CASSQRGGAYEQYF

d_gene: -
j_gene: TRBJ1-5
abundance: -
v_gene: TRBV6-5
CDR3nt: TGTGCCAGCAGTTACTCCAGTGACAGGTATAGCGGTCAGCCCCAGCATTTT
CDR3aa: CASSYSSDRYSGQPQHF

d_gene: TRBD2
j_gene: TRBJ2-1
abundance: few
v_gene: TRBV7-3
CDR3nt: TGTGCCAGCAGCTTAGGGACTAGCGGGGGGAAGGGTGAGCAGTTCTTC
CDR3aa: CASSLGTSGGKGEQFF

d_gene: -
j_gene: TRBJ2-1
abundance: many
v_gene: TRBV6-6
CDR3nt: TGTGCCAGCAGTTACCGAGGAGGCAATGAGCAGTTCTTC
CDR3aa: CASSYRGGNEQFF

d_gene: TRBD2
j_gene: TRBJ2-1
abundance: -
v_gene: TRBV3-1
CDR3nt: TGTGCCAGCAGCCCTCTAGCGGGGGGGACAACCTACAATGAGCAGTTCTTC
CDR3aa: CASSPLAGGTTYNEQFF

d_gene: TRBD2
j_gene: TRBJ2-5
abundance: few
v_gene: TRBV5-1
CDR3nt: TGCGCCAGCAGCCCACTAGCGGTCATAGGAGAGACCCAGTACTTC
CDR3aa: CASSPLAVIGETQYF

d_gene: -
j_gene: TRBJ2-3
abundance: -
v_gene: TRBV13
CDR3nt: TGTGCCAGCAGCTTGTGGGATAACCCGGTACCAGATACGCAGTATTTT
CDR3aa: CASSLWDNPVPDTQYF

d_gene: -
j_gene: TRBJ2-3
abundance: -
v_gene: TRBV15
CDR3nt: TGTGCCACCAGCAGAGAGCCGAACAAAGATACGCAGTATTTT
CDR3aa: CATSREPNKDTQYF

d_gene: TRBD2
j_gene: TRBJ2-3
abundance: -
v_gene: TRBV28
CDR3nt: TGTGCCAGCAGCCAAACGGGGACTAGCGGGGGCCCTAGCACAGATACGCAGTATTTT
CDR3aa: CASSQTGTSGGPSTDTQYF

d_gene: -
j_gene: TRBJ2-7
abundance: -
v_gene: TRBV19
CDR3nt: TGTGCCAGTAGTAACAGTGTGGGATCATACGAGCAGTACTTC
CDR3aa: CASSNSVGSYEQYF

d_gene: -
j_gene: TRBJ2-1
abundance: -
v_gene: TRBV29-1
CDR3nt: TGCAGCGTTGTAGGTCAGGGCGGTTGGGATGAGCAGTTCTTC
CDR3aa: CSVVGQGGWDEQFF

d_gene: -
j_gene: TRBJ2-5
abundance: once
v_gene: TRBV12-3/TRBV12-4
CDR3nt: TGTGCCAGCACCCTGACCCGGGACAAGCAAGAGACCCAGTACTTC
CDR3aa: CASTLTRDKQETQYF

d_gene: -
j_gene: TRBJ2-1
abundance: -
v_gene: TRBV15
CDR3nt: TGTGCCACCAGCAACAGGGATAGCTCCTACAATGAGCAGTTCTTC
CDR3aa: CATSNRDSSYNEQFF

d_gene: -
j_gene: TRBJ2-2
abundance: -
v_gene: TRBV24-1
CDR3nt: TGTGCCACTTCGGAGGCGCCCCCGAACACCGGGGAGCTGTTTTTT
CDR3aa: CATSEAPPNTGELFF

d_gene: TRBD1
j_gene: TRBJ2-1
abundance: -
v_gene: TRBV5-1
CDR3nt: TGCGCCAGCAGCTCGATCCGGGACAGGGGGCCCAATGAGCAGTTCTTC
CDR3aa: CASSSIRDRGPNEQFF

d_gene: TRBD1
j_gene: TRBJ2-4
abundance: few
v_gene: TRBV12-3/TRBV12-4
CDR3nt: TGTGCCAGCAGGGGACAGGGATGGGGCAAAAACATTCAGTACTTC
CDR3aa: CASRGQGWGKNIQYF

d_gene: -
j_gene: TRBJ2-7
abundance: few
v_gene: TRBV29-1
CDR3nt: TGCAGCGTTGGCCGACTCCAGTCCTACGAGCAGTACTTC
CDR3aa: CSVGRLQSYEQYF

d_gene: TRBD2
j_gene: TRBJ2-1
abundance: -
v_gene: TRBV12-3/TRBV12-4
CDR3nt: TGTGCCAGCAGTTCGCCGGGACTAGCGGGGCCCCCGAAGTTCTTC
CDR3aa: CASSSPGLAGPPKFF

d_gene: -
j_gene: TRBJ2-3
abundance: -
v_gene: TRBV7-2
CDR3nt: TGTGCCAGCAGCTTAGTGTCGTCGCCTATCAATACGCAGTATTTT
CDR3aa: CASSLVSSPINTQYF

d_gene: -
j_gene: TRBJ1-2
abundance: -
v_gene: TRBV4-3
CDR3nt: TGCGCCAGCAGCCCGCCTGGCCTTAAGGGCATTAACTATGGCTACACCTTC
CDR3aa: CASSPPGLKGINYGYTF

d_gene: -
j_gene: TRBJ2-3
abundance: few
v_gene: TRBV5-1
CDR3nt: TGCGCCAGCAGCACGCAGCGCACAGATACGCAGTATTTT
CDR3aa: CASSTQRTDTQYF

d_gene: TRBD2
j_gene: TRBJ2-7
abundance: few
v_gene: TRBV20-1
CDR3nt: TGCAGTGCCGACGGCCGGGGACTAGCTGGGCCCTACGAGCAGTACTTC
CDR3aa: CSADGRGLAGPYEQYF

d_gene: TRBD2
j_gene: TRBJ2-5
abundance: few
v_gene: TRBV12-3/TRBV12-4
CDR3nt: TGTGCCACCAGCGGGGGTGGTAGCCCCCAAGAGACCCAGTACTTC
CDR3aa: CATSGGGSPQETQYF

d_gene: -
j_gene: TRBJ2-1
abundance: few
v_gene: TRBV12-3/TRBV12-4
CDR3nt: TGTGCCAGCAGTCCTGCCCGGCACCATGAGCAGTTCTTC
CDR3aa: CASSPARHHEQFF

d_gene: TRBD1
j_gene: TRBJ1-2
abundance: few
v_gene: TRBV29-1
CDR3nt: TGCAGCGTTGACCCTAGGGACAGGAGATATGGCTACACCTTC
CDR3aa: CSVDPRDRRYGYTF

d_gene: -
j_gene: TRBJ1-2
abundance: -
v_gene: TRBV19
CDR3nt: TGTGCCACCCAGGGACCGGACTATGGCTACACCTTC
CDR3aa: CATQGPDYGYTF

d_gene: TRBD1
j_gene: TRBJ1-4
abundance: few
v_gene: TRBV6-5
CDR3nt: TGTGCCAGCAGTTACCGACAGGGGATCGTAGCCTCTAATGAAAAACTGTTTTTT
CDR3aa: CASSYRQGIVASNEKLFF

d_gene: -
j_gene: TRBJ2-1
abundance: few
v_gene: TRBV27
CDR3nt: TGTGCCAGCAGTTTGACAGGGACTGGCAATGAGCAGTTCTTC
CDR3aa: CASSLTGTGNEQFF

d_gene: -
j_gene: TRBJ2-5
abundance: few
v_gene: TRBV28
CDR3nt: TGTGCCAGCAGTCCACGAACGACTCAAGAGACCCAGTACTTC
CDR3aa: CASSPRTTQETQYF